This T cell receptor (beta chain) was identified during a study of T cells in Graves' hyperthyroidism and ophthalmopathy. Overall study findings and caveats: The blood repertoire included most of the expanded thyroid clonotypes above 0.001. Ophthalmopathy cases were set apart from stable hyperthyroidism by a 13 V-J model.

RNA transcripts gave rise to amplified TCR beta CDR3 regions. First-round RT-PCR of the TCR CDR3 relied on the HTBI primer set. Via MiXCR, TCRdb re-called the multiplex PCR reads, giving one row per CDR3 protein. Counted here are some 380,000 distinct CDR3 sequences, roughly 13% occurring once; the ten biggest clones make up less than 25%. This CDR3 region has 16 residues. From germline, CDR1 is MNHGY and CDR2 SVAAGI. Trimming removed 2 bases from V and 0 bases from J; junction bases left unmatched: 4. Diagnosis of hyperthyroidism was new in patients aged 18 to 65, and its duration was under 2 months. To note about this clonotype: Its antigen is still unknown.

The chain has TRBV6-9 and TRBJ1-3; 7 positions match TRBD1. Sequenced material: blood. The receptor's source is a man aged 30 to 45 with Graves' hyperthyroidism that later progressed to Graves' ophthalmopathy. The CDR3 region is CASSYTTGSSGNTIYF. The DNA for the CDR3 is TGTGCCAGCAGTTATACGACAGGGAGCTCTGGAAACACCATATATTTT.